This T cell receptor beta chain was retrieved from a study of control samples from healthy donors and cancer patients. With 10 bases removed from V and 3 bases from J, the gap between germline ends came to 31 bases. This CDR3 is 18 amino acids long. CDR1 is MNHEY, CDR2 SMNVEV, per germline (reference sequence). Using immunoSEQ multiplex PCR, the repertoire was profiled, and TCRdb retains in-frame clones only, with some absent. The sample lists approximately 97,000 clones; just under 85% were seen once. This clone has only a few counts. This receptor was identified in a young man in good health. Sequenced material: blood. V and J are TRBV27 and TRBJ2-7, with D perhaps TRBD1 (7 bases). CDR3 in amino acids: CAINEGGQKNSRIYEQYF. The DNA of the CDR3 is TGTGCCATCAATGAGGGGGGACAGAAGAACTCCCGGATCTACGAGCAGTACTTC.